This T cell receptor beta chain was captured in a study of Graves' ophthalmopathy and Graves' hyperthyroidism. The overall study: At initial diagnosis, peripheral blood was obtained, and this preceded any treatment.

The study amplified TCR beta CDR3 regions using RNA transcripts. The library came from an HTBI-primed first-round RT-PCR and a second-round multiplex PCR. TCRdb ran MiXCR on the multiplex PCR reads and lists one entry per CDR3 protein. The sample carries 170,000 or so distinct CDR3 sequences, 35% to 50% recorded once. This CDR3 region has 13 residues. V lost 0 bases to trimming and J lost 6 bases, with 8 bases between them. Germline CDR1 SNHLY, CDR2 FYNNEI. The authors diagnosed from clinical symptoms, serum thyroxine, TRAb, thyroid ultrasound and orbital computed tomography. Material for sequencing was peripheral blood. The chain recombines TRBV2 with TRBJ1-1; TRBD1 might be the D (5 bases). This sequence originates from a man younger than 40 with Graves' ophthalmopathy. The CDR3 nucleotides are TGTGCCAGCAGTGAAGCTTGGGGGGCTGAAGCTTTCTTT. Translation: CASSEAWGAEAFF.